This entry is about one T cell receptor (beta chain). As yet, its antigen is unknown. Possible read error: a much larger clone is one base away. Other nucleotide sequences from this sample produce the same CDR3. This entry belongs to a study of shared clonotypes between healthy human individuals. Points from the study as a whole: An anticipated effect of sequencing depth on clonotype sharing among donors was recognized.

The donor cohort consisted entirely of Caucasian adults residing in Nashville, Tennessee. The V gene's germline CDR1 is SGHRS and CDR2 YFSETQ. J gave up 1 base and V 0 bases, and 3 bases lay outside the gene matches. The length of the CDR3 is 15 residues. Approximately 30,000 T cell genomes (roughly 0.2 ug DNA) went into each sorted-subset replicate. Sequencing used immunoSEQ multiplex PCR; TCRdb keeps in-frame clones, though not all of them. The sample lists 640,000 or so clones, about three quarters occurring once. This rearrangement joins TRBV5-1 to TRBJ1-2; 7 bases line up with TRBD1. The source material was memory CD4+ T cells sorted from blood. Subset meaning: CD45RA-negative fraction. This TCR was sampled from a young woman in good health. The CDR3 here is CASSLGDRDNYGYTF. Here the CDR3 DNA reads TGCGCCAGCAGCTTGGGCGACAGGGATAACTATGGCTACACCTTC.